Presented here are 32 T cell receptor beta chains from one specimen sequenced in a study of circulating CD8 cells and anti-PD-1 response in melanoma (dated by TCRdb to 2018 to 2021). Using a BD FACSAria II cell sorter, four subsets defined by PD-1 and/or TIGIT were sorted from live CD3+CD8+TCRalphabeta+ cells. These reads were obtained on a NextSeq 500. Starting from about 15 ng of total RNA, TCR libraries were made with the QIAseq Immune Repertoire RNA Library Kit, Human TCR Panel. Using fastp at Q25 and MiXCR, TCRdb reprocessed the public reads and kept productive beta chains. Every distinct CDR3 protein forms one entry, paired with its most common genes and DNA. In this sample the table shows 2,000 to 3,000 distinct CDR3 sequences, approximately 6.4% of which occur a single time. 2.9% of the sample is held by the ten biggest clonotypes. The starting material was CD8+ T cells from PBMCs, obtained at baseline or after one month of anti-PD-1 therapy (not recorded which). The source is a human donor with melanoma.

This clonotype was counted a few times. The chain joins TRBV5-6 to TRBJ2-2; 9 bases map to TRBD2. Germline V gene lookup returns CDR1 SGHDT and CDR2 YYEEEE. V gave up 3 bases and J gave up 4 bases; unmatched junction bases: 7. The CDR3 is made up of 16 amino acids. The CDR3 DNA reads TGTGCCAGCAGCTCCAGGGGACTAGCCGTCACCGGGGAGCTGTTTTTT. This translates into CASSSRGLAVTGELFF.

The chain has TRBV5-1 and TRBJ2-5, with D perhaps TRBD2 (5 bases). Trimming pared 4 bases from V and 4 bases from J, leaving 11 bases between. The CDR3 length is 13 residues. Germline-derived CDR1 and CDR2 are SGHRS and YFSETQ. CDR3 sequence: CASSRTGGETQYF. CDR3 nucleotide sequence: TGCGCCAGCAGCAGGACCGGAGGAGAGACCCAGTACTTC.

This clonotype is medium-sized. This rearrangement joins TRBV19 to TRBJ2-1; D gene unclear. V lost 1 base and J 0 bases, leaving 7 bases between the germline ends. The CDR3 spans 15 residues. Germline V gene sequence: CDR1 LNHDA, CDR2 SQIVND (reference sequence). The CDR3 DNA reads as TGTGCCAGTAGTATAGGGGAAGCCTCCTACAATGAGCAGTTCTTC. This encodes CASSIGEASYNEQFF.

This clonotype is deemed medium-sized. V and J are TRBV5-4 and TRBJ2-1; D not resolved. Deletions cut 0 bases from V and 9 bases from J, with 10 bases between. The length of the CDR3 is 13 residues. Germline V gives CDR1 SGHNT, CDR2 YYREEE (reference sequence). CDR3 loop: CASSLVTRSEQFF. The DNA for the CDR3 is TGTGCCAGCAGCTTGGTGACGCGCAGTGAGCAGTTCTTC. The full variable domain, its missing parts supplied by reference TRBV5-4 and TRBJ2-1, is ETGVTQSPTHLIKTRGQQVTLRCSSQSGHNTVSWYQQALGQGPQFIFQYYREEENGRGNFPPRFSGLQFPNYSSELNVNALELDDSALYLCASSLVTRSEQFFGPGTRLTVL.

A few counts support this clonotype. Just one base apart from a much larger clone, this may be a read error. The chain has TRBV6-2 or TRBV6-3 and TRBJ1-1; 8 bases align to TRBD1. Germline lookup yields CDR1 MNHEY and CDR2 SVGEGT. The CDR3 runs 12 residues. CDR3 in amino acids: CASSPTGDEASF. The CDR3 nucleotides are TGTGCCAGCAGCCCGACAGGGGATGAAGCTTCCTTT.

For this clonotype: One base away lies a much larger clone, so this may be a sequencing read error. The chain employs TRBV27 and TRBJ2-7; 8 nucleotides align to TRBD2. Germline lookup yields CDR1 MNHEY and CDR2 SMNVEV (reference sequence). V lost 8 bases, J lost 5 bases, and 11 bases stayed unmatched. The CDR3 consists of 14 residues. CDR3 in amino acids: CASASGLVFDEQYF. CDR3 nucleotides: TGTGCCAGCGCATCGGGACTAGTTTTTGACGAGCAGTACTTC.

A few counts support this clonotype. The V gene is TRBV19, the J gene TRBJ1-5, with D possibly being TRBD1 (5 bases). CDR1 and CDR2 (germline): LNHDA, SQIVND (reference sequence). V was shortened by 5 bases and J by 5 bases, with 10 bases between the two germline ends. This CDR3 contains 13 residues. CDR3 sequence reads: CASSPDSYQPQHF. CDR3 DNA sequence: TGTGCCAGTAGTCCCGACAGTTATCAGCCCCAGCATTTT.

This clonotype is termed medium-sized. V usage is TRBV2 and J usage is TRBJ1-5, with D uncertain. The V gene lost 0 bases and the J gene lost 3 bases, with 0 bases spanning the gap. This CDR3 region has 12 residues. Germline V lookup: CDR1 SNHLY, CDR2 FYNNEI. The CDR3 here is CASSEANQPQHF. As DNA, the CDR3 is TGTGCCAGCAGTGAAGCCAATCAGCCCCAGCATTTT.

This clonotype was counted only a few times. The gene calls are TRBV29-1 and TRBJ2-7; 8 nucleotides line up with TRBD1. With V trimmed by 6 bases and J by 4 bases, 11 bases remained unmatched. The CDR3 loop spans 14 amino acids. Germline V gives CDR1 SQVTM, CDR2 ANQGSEA. CDR3 nucleotides: TGCAGCGTCAACGCGGACAGGGACATATACGAGCAGTACTTC. Amino acids: CSVNADRDIYEQYF.

The CDR3 here is CASSVEAGYEQYF. The CDR3 DNA reads as TGTGCCAGCAGCGTAGAGGCGGGGTACGAGCAGTACTTC. The V call is TRBV9, the J call TRBJ2-7; possibly TRBD2 for D (6 bases). This CDR3 is 13 amino acids long. V gave up 0 bases and J gave up 4 bases, with 8 bases separating them. Germline CDR1 is SGDLS and CDR2 is YYNGEE.

By sample fraction, this clonotype is medium-sized. The CDR3 DNA reads as TGTGCCAGCAGCCCGGACAGGGGGATTCATACGCAGTATTTT. This sequence encodes CASSPDRGIHTQYF. The chain recombines TRBV28 with TRBJ2-3; 10 bases line up with TRBD1. This CDR3 is built from 14 residues. V was clipped by 6 bases and J by 7 bases; unmatched bases: 7. Germline CDR1 is MDHEN and CDR2 is SYDVKM.

This clonotype appeared a few times. This chain joins TRBV19 and TRBJ2-1, with 15 bases lining up with TRBD2. CDR1 is LNHDA and CDR2 is SQIVND in the germline V gene (reference sequence). V gave up 5 bases and J gave up 8 bases; unmatched junction bases: 7. This CDR3 has 16 residues. DNA of the CDR3: TGTGCCAGTAGTCTCGGACTAGCGGGGGGGAAGGATGAGCAGTTCTTC. It is translated as CASSLGLAGGKDEQFF.

This clonotype is medium-sized. For the CDR3, the DNA is TGTGCCAGCAGTCTTCAGGGGGCGAAGGGCGAGCAGTACTTC. It translates to CASSLQGAKGEQYF. V gene TRBV27 combines with J gene TRBJ2-7; 8 bases match TRBD1. The trim removed 5 bases at V and 6 bases at J, leaving 9 bases unmatched. The CDR3 loop spans 14 amino acids. CDR1 and CDR2 from the germline V gene are MNHEY and SMNVEV (reference sequence).

This clonotype qualifies as medium-sized. The chain recombines TRBV29-1 with TRBJ2-1; D is unclear. This CDR3 region has 12 residues. Germline values: CDR1 SQVTM, CDR2 ANQGSEA. V lost 3 bases and J 6 bases, leaving 9 bases between the germline ends. The CDR3 here is CSVEGVSNEQFF. The DNA for the CDR3 is TGCAGCGTTGAGGGTGTGAGCAATGAGCAGTTCTTC.

Relative to its sample, this clonotype is medium-sized. This chain links TRBV20-1 with TRBJ2-2, with unresolved D. The CDR3 runs to 14 residues. V was pared by 0 bases and J by 5 bases, with 10 bases between. Per germline, CDR1 DFQATT and CDR2 SNEGSKA (reference sequence). As DNA, the CDR3 is TGCAGTGCTAGAGATCTGCGTGGGACCGGGGAGCTGTTTTTT. It yields the protein CSARDLRGTGELFF.

The chain is built from TRBV14 and TRBJ2-3; D unclear. This CDR3 is built from 15 residues. V lost 1 base and J 2 bases, leaving 10 bases between the germline ends. Germline V gene data show CDR1 as SGHDN and CDR2 as FVKESK. CDR3 sequence: CASSQANPNTDTQYF. As DNA, the CDR3 is TGTGCCAGCAGCCAAGCGAACCCAAACACAGATACGCAGTATTTT.

This clonotype is medium-sized. The gene calls are TRBV25-1 and TRBJ1-1, with D uncertain. CDR1 is MGHDK, CDR2 SYGVNS, per germline. V lost 1 base and J lost 7, with 10 bases in between. CDR3 length equals 13 residues. CDR3 DNA sequence: TGTGCCAGCAGTGAATTCTCGTGGAATGAAGCTTTCTTT. Protein: CASSEFSWNEAFF.

This clonotype was seen a handful of times. The chain joins TRBV19 to TRBJ2-7; 8 bases are shared with TRBD1. The V segment lost 7 bases and the J segment 4 bases; nucleotides outside the gene matches: 3. The CDR3 is 12 residues long. Germline V gives CDR1 LNHDA, CDR2 SQIVND (reference sequence). Here the CDR3 DNA reads TGTGCCAGTACACAGGGGGAGTACGAGCAGTACTTC. Amino acid sequence: CASTQGEYEQYF.

The table lists this clonotype with a few counts. Being one base from a much bigger clone, this may be a read error. The CDR3 DNA reads TGTGCCAGCAGCCAAGATCGGCGTGAAGCTTCCTTT. It is translated as CASSQDRREASF. V gene TRBV3-1 combines with J gene TRBJ1-1; no definite D call. CDR1 and CDR2 from the germline V gene are LGHDT and YNNKEL (reference sequence). This CDR3 has 12 residues.

In its sample, this clonotype ranks as medium-sized. The gene calls are TRBV5-4 and TRBJ2-3; D gene ambiguous. This CDR3 contains 14 residues. The germline V gene has CDR1 SGHNT and CDR2 YYREEE (reference sequence). Trimming pared 5 bases from V and 2 bases from J, leaving 12 bases between. The CDR3 nucleotides read TGTGCCAGCAGTCCAAAAGGCCTCACAGATACGCAGTATTTT. Translation gives CASSPKGLTDTQYF.

This clonotype occurred a few times. The rearrangement links TRBV5-6 to TRBJ2-7; 7 positions agree with TRBD1. CDR3 length: 16 amino acids. Germline CDR1 is SGHDT and CDR2 is YYEEEE. V lost 4 bases and J lost 3; bases outside the gene matches: 13. The CDR3 protein is CASSDIGTADLYEQYF. The CDR3 coding sequence is TGTGCCAGCAGCGACATCGGGACAGCGGACCTCTACGAGCAGTACTTC.

By sample fraction, this clonotype is medium-sized (0.01 to 0.1%). The chain couples TRBV4-1 to TRBJ2-1; TRBD2 matches 7 bases. Germline CDR1 MGHRA, CDR2 YSYEKL. V gave up 5 bases and J gave up 7 bases; unmatched junction bases: 14. There are 16 residues in the CDR3. This chain's CDR3 is CASSARASGASNEQFF. For the CDR3, the DNA is TGCGCCAGCAGCGCTAGGGCGAGCGGGGCGTCAAATGAGCAGTTCTTC.

This clonotype is judged medium-sized. CDR3 sequence (DNA): TGCAGCGTCGCAGGGAACAATGAGCAGTTCTTC. Amino acids: CSVAGNNEQFF. The chain links TRBV29-1 to TRBJ2-1; TRBD1 might be the D (5 bases). V lost 6 bases, J lost 5 bases, and 8 bases lay in between. The length of the CDR3 is 11 residues. The germline gives CDR1 SQVTM, CDR2 ANQGSEA.

This clonotype is classed as medium-sized (0.01 to 0.1%). The gene calls are TRBV19 and TRBJ2-1, with 7 bases aligning to TRBD2. V was clipped by 2 bases and J by 3 bases; unmatched bases: 4. From germline, CDR1 is LNHDA and CDR2 SQIVND (reference sequence). CDR3 length: 15 amino acids. DNA of the CDR3: TGTGCCAGTAGTATATCGAGCGGGGTCTACAATGAGCAGTTCTTC. It translates to CASSISSGVYNEQFF.

The chain joins TRBV19 to TRBJ2-7, with 11 nucleotides matching TRBD1. This CDR3 is built from 14 residues. From germline, CDR1 is LNHDA and CDR2 SQIVND (reference sequence). Losses at the gene ends were 3 bases for V and 3 bases for J; bases not matched to a gene: 1. The CDR3 protein is CASSIGTGGYEQYF. CDR3 nucleotides: TGTGCCAGTAGTATTGGGACAGGGGGCTACGAGCAGTACTTC. The complete variable domain, with remaining parts taken from reference TRBV19 and TRBJ2-7, reads DGGITQSPKYLFRKEGQNVTLSCEQNLNHDAMYWYRQDPGQGLRLIYYSQIVNDFQKGDIAEGYSVSREKKESFPLTVTSAQKNPTAFYLCASSIGTGGYEQYFGPGTRLTVT.

This clonotype is labeled as large. The chain is built from TRBV28 and TRBJ2-2, with 9 bases fitting TRBD1. V lost 6 bases and J lost 4; bases outside the gene matches: 6. CDR1 is MDHEN, CDR2 SYDVKM, per germline. There are 15 residues in the CDR3. The CDR3 loop is CASSRDREGTGELFF. In nucleotides, the CDR3 is TGTGCCAGCAGCCGGGACAGGGAGGGCACCGGGGAGCTGTTTTTT.

This clonotype is large. The chain recombines TRBV28 with TRBJ2-7; 7 nucleotides agree with TRBD2. The CDR3 totals 14 residues. Germline V gene data show CDR1 as MDHEN and CDR2 as SYDVKM. The V and J ends lost 2 bases and 3 bases, in that order; junction bases with no gene match: 4. CDR3 in DNA: TGTGCCAGCAGTTTAGGACTAGGAGGCTACGAGCAGTACTTC. Translating gives CASSLGLGGYEQYF.

This clonotype is labeled as medium-sized. V usage is TRBV21-1 and J usage is TRBJ1-5. TRBV21-1 is recorded as a pseudogene. This CDR3 comprises 13 residues. CDR3 DNA sequence: TGTGCCAGCAGCATCGGTAGCAATCAGCCCCAGCATTTT. Translating gives CASSIGSNQPQHF.

By its share, this clonotype is medium-sized. The junction departs from germline at one end; a sequencing error may be responsible. The chain carries TRBV27 and TRBJ2-7; 9 nucleotides line up with TRBD1. The CDR3 extends over 16 amino acids. Germline values: CDR1 MNHEY, CDR2 SMNVEV (reference sequence). The CDR3 is CASSLFLGQGPYEQYF. The DNA of the CDR3 is TGTGCAAGCAGTTTGTTCCTGGGACAGGGTCCCTACGAGCAGTACTTC.

By sample share, this clonotype is medium-sized. This rearrangement joins TRBV27 to TRBJ2-3; D gene uncertain. Per germline, CDR1 MNHEY and CDR2 SMNVEV (reference sequence). With 5 bases removed from V and 3 bases from J, the gap between germline ends came to 9 bases. The CDR3 consists of 13 residues. The CDR3 reads CASSLTETDTQYF. The CDR3 nucleotides read TGTGCCAGCAGTCTTACGGAAACAGATACGCAGTATTTT.

This clonotype is labeled medium-sized. This CDR3 reads CASSLFRGYEQYF. CDR3 coding DNA: TGTGCCAGCAGTTTATTTAGGGGTTACGAGCAGTACTTC. The chain couples TRBV28 to TRBJ2-7, with D maybe TRBD1 (5 bases). This CDR3 has 13 amino acids. V gave up 1 base and J gave up 4 bases, with 8 bases separating them. Looked up from germline, CDR1 is MDHEN and CDR2 is SYDVKM.

The V gene is TRBV19, the J gene TRBJ2-7; 12 positions match TRBD2. The germline CDR1 and CDR2 sequences are LNHDA and SQIVND (reference sequence). The CDR3 covers 14 residues. After removal of 6 bases from V and 2 bases from J, the junction contained 2 bases not matched to a gene. The chain's CDR3 is CASRWTSGAYEQYF. The CDR3 DNA reads TGTGCCAGTAGGTGGACTAGCGGGGCCTACGAGCAGTACTTC.